Each of the 25 T cell receptor beta chains below was sequenced from the same sample in a study of CD8 T cells in ankylosing spondylitis. TCRdb ran MiXCR on the 5' RACE reads and lists one entry per CDR3 protein. Here the sample spans approximately 43,000 distinct CDR3 sequences, 4% being singletons. The source material was blood, either unsorted or a sorted T cell fraction (not recorded which). The receptors here all came from a female donor with ankylosing spondylitis or in good health (not recorded which).

This clonotype appeared many times. The rearrangement joins TRBV23-1 to TRBJ2-1; 9 bases map to TRBD2. TRBV23-1 is recorded as an ORF, its role being uncertain. The CDR3 covers 16 residues. With 8 bases clipped from V and 0 bases from J, the junction kept 8 bases outside the gene matches. The chain's CDR3 is CASRVLAGVSYNEQFF. CDR3 in DNA: TGCGCCAGCCGAGTCTTAGCGGGGGTCTCCTACAATGAGCAGTTCTTC.

Relative to its sample, this clonotype is medium-sized (0.01 to 0.1%). The chain links TRBV9 to TRBJ1-6; D gene ambiguous. V was cut by 0 bases and J by 0 bases, with 10 bases left in between. CDR3 length: 17 residues. CDR1 and CDR2 (germline): SGDLS, YYNGEE. CDR3 residues: CASSVEIRSSYNSPLHF. Here the CDR3 DNA reads TGTGCCAGCAGCGTAGAAATTAGGAGCTCCTATAATTCACCCCTCCACTTT.

This clonotype is labeled as medium-sized (0.01 to 0.1%). The V and J genes are TRBV9 and TRBJ1-6, with 8 nucleotides matching TRBD1. Germline lookup yields CDR1 SGDLS and CDR2 YYNGEE. This CDR3 is 15 amino acids long. After removal of 4 bases from V and 7 bases from J, the junction contained 7 bases not matched to a gene. CDR3 bases: TGTGCCAGCAGCCCCGGACAGGGTTGGAATTCACCCCTCCACTTT. As protein: CASSPGQGWNSPLHF. The full variable domain, its missing parts supplied by reference TRBV9 and TRBJ1-6, is DSGVTQTPKHLITATGQRVTLRCSPRSGDLSVYWYQQSLDQGLQFLIQYYNGEERAKGNILERFSAQQFPDLHSELNLSSLELGDSALYFCASSPGQGWNSPLHFGNGTRLTVT.

This clonotype was seen ten or more times. Possible read error: a much larger clone is one base away. In nucleotides, the CDR3 is TGTGCCAGCAGCACAGATCGGGGTTATGGGGTCCACACCTTC. Protein product: CASSTDRGYGVHTF. V and J are TRBV9 and TRBJ1-2, with D unclear. Trimming pared 4 bases from V and 12 bases from J, leaving 22 bases between. Germline CDR1 SGDLS, CDR2 YYNGEE. The CDR3 is 14 residues long.

This clonotype was seen ten or more times. The rearrangement links TRBV9 to TRBJ1-2; D may be TRBD1 (6 bases). V lost 5 bases, J lost 4 bases, and 12 bases lay in between. CDR3 length equals 13 residues. CDR1 SGDLS and CDR2 YYNGEE come from the germline V gene. DNA for the CDR3: TGTGCCAGCAGACACAGGGAGGGCTATGGCTACACCTTC. It encodes CASRHREGYGYTF.

Ten or more counts support this clonotype. This chain links TRBV9 with TRBJ1-4; the D is unclear. The CDR3 runs to 15 residues. From germline, CDR1 is SGDLS and CDR2 YYNGEE. The V and J ends lost 1 base and 3 bases respectively, with 10 bases between them. DNA for the CDR3: TGTGCCAGCAGCGTACTGGGGTTGCCTAATGAAAAACTGTTTTTT. Its translation: CASSVLGLPNEKLFF.

This clonotype was counted between two and nine times. V gene TRBV9 combines with J gene TRBJ2-5; D possibly corresponds to TRBD2 (6 bases). The ends were cut back, 0 bases at V and 5 bases at J, with 14 bases in the middle. Germline CDR1 SGDLS, CDR2 YYNGEE. CDR3 length equals 15 residues. The DNA for the CDR3 is TGTGCCAGCAGCGTAGTTTCCAGCGGGTTTGAGACCCAGTACTTC. This sequence encodes CASSVVSSGFETQYF.

This clonotype was observed at least ten times. CDR3 residues: CASSLLERNEQFF. The CDR3 nucleotides read TGTGCCAGCAGCCTCCTAGAGCGAAATGAGCAGTTCTTC. The chain uses TRBV9 and TRBJ2-1; D gene ambiguous. CDR3 size: 13 residues. V gave up 4 bases and J gave up 7 bases, with 12 bases separating them. Germline lookup yields CDR1 SGDLS and CDR2 YYNGEE. The full variable domain, in which reference TRBV9 and TRBJ2-1 provide the parts outside the CDR3, is DSGVTQTPKHLITATGQRVTLRCSPRSGDLSVYWYQQSLDQGLQFLIQYYNGEERAKGNILERFSAQQFPDLHSELNLSSLELGDSALYFCASSLLERNEQFFGPGTRLTVL.

This clonotype was seen at least ten times. The J gene is TRBJ2-3, the V gene TRBV9; D perhaps matches TRBD1 (6 bases). The CDR3 spans 16 residues. Trimming stripped 0 bases from V and 1 base from J, with 12 bases between. Germline loops: CDR1 SGDLS, CDR2 YYNGEE. CDR3 region: CASSVGPPGGTDTQYF. DNA for the CDR3: TGTGCCAGCAGCGTAGGCCCCCCAGGGGGCACAGATACGCAGTATTTT.

Ten or more counts support this clonotype. The chain has TRBV9 and TRBJ2-5; D is tentatively TRBD1 or TRBD2 (5 bases each). The CDR3 contains 16 residues. Germline V CDR1 and CDR2: SGDLS, YYNGEE. Trimming cost V 0 bases and J 2 bases, with 14 bases left between them. CDR3 in amino acids: CASSVAPPGPQETQYF. The CDR3 DNA sequence: TGTGCCAGCAGCGTAGCTCCTCCGGGACCACAAGAGACCCAGTACTTC.

This clonotype is termed medium-sized (0.01 to 0.1%). The rearrangement joins TRBV9 to TRBJ1-1; D gene ambiguous. Trimming cost V 4 bases and J 5 bases, with 9 bases left between them. Looked up from germline, CDR1 is SGDLS and CDR2 is YYNGEE. The length of the CDR3 is 12 residues. CDR3 in amino acids: CASSPTGTEAFF. CDR3 nucleotide sequence: TGTGCCAGCAGCCCGACGGGAACTGAAGCTTTCTTT.

V usage is TRBV9 and J usage is TRBJ2-3; 8 positions agree with TRBD2. V lost 0 bases to trimming and J lost 2 bases; unmatched junction nucleotides: 2. This CDR3 has 15 amino acids. Germline values: CDR1 SGDLS, CDR2 YYNGEE. Here the CDR3 DNA reads TGTGCCAGCAGCGTAGTAGGACTAGCCACAGATACGCAGTATTTT. It specifies CASSVVGLATDTQYF.

This clonotype was observed many times. The V and J genes are TRBV9 and TRBJ2-3, with 8 positions matching TRBD2. Germline CDR1 and CDR2: SGDLS and YYNGEE. The CDR3 is 17 amino acids. V was pared by 5 bases and J by 1 base, with 12 bases of the junction left unmatched. The CDR3 protein is CASRGGSVAGRTDTQYF. The CDR3 nucleotides are TGTGCCAGCAGAGGGGGATCGGTAGCGGGGCGCACAGATACGCAGTATTTT.

There are many counts of this clonotype. The rearrangement joins TRBV9 to TRBJ1-2; D might be TRBD1 (6 bases). Trimming took off 3 bases at V and 4 bases at J, with 10 bases between the two ends. Germline-derived CDR1 and CDR2 are SGDLS and YYNGEE. CDR3 length equals 13 residues. CDR3 nucleotides: TGTGCCAGCAGCGGGACAGATCGCTATGGCTACACCTTC. This sequence encodes CASSGTDRYGYTF.

At least ten counts were recorded for this clonotype. The chain combines TRBV9 with TRBJ1-4, with 11 positions matching TRBD1. The CDR3 is made up of 14 amino acids. Trimming removed 3 bases from V and 13 bases from J; junction bases left unmatched: 8. The germline CDR1 and CDR2 sequences are SGDLS and YYNGEE. The DNA of the CDR3 is TGTGCCAGCAGCGCCGCCGGGACAGGGGGGCGACTGTTTTTT. Translation: CASSAAGTGGRLFF.

The chain recombines TRBV9 with TRBJ1-6; D ambiguous. Germline-derived CDR1 and CDR2 are SGDLS and YYNGEE. The length of the CDR3 is 13 residues. V was shortened by 4 bases and J by 8 bases, with 10 bases between the two germline ends. As DNA, the CDR3 is TGTGCCAGCAGCACCACAGAAGATTCACCCCTCCACTTT. Protein sequence: CASSTTEDSPLHF.

This clonotype showed up many times. The chain uses TRBV9 and TRBJ1-2; possibly TRBD1 for D (6 bases). Germline assignment: CDR1 SGDLS and CDR2 YYNGEE. Trimming took 5 bases from V and 6 from J, leaving 11 bases between them. The CDR3 runs 12 residues. The CDR3 nucleotides read TGTGCCAGCAGAGCAGGGGTAGATGGCTACACCTTC. It encodes CASRAGVDGYTF.

The sample holds a few counts of this clonotype. At one end the junction does not follow the germline gene, possibly because of a read error. The chain couples TRBV9 to TRBJ1-6; D not certain. Germline V lookup: CDR1 SGDLS, CDR2 YYNGEE. This CDR3 comprises 14 residues. In DNA, the CDR3 is TGTGCCACCAGCATACGCCGGCGGGGTTCACCCCTCAACTTT. This gives the protein CATSIRRRGSPLNF.

This clonotype was recorded at least ten times. The rearrangement joins TRBV9 to TRBJ2-5, with 8 bases matching TRBD2. The CDR3 has 16 amino acids. In germline, CDR1 is SGDLS, CDR2 YYNGEE. V shed 0 bases, J shed 0 bases, and the junction held 4 bases outside the gene matches. The chain's CDR3 is CASSVAGGIYQETQYF. The CDR3 nucleotides read TGTGCCAGCAGCGTAGCGGGAGGGATTTACCAAGAGACCCAGTACTTC.

The chain has TRBV9 and TRBJ2-7, with 7 bases identical to TRBD1. The CDR3 runs 14 residues. Losses at the gene ends were 0 bases for V and 5 bases for J; bases not matched to a gene: 5. The germline gives CDR1 SGDLS, CDR2 YYNGEE. Here the CDR3 DNA reads TGTGCCAGCAGCGTAGGAGAGAGGGGGCACGAGCAGTACTTC. It encodes CASSVGERGHEQYF.

The sample holds many counts of this clonotype. The chain's CDR3 is CASSVQGTSSVQYF. CDR3 coding DNA: TGTGCCAGCAGCGTCCAAGGGACCTCCAGTGTGCAGTATTTT. The chain couples TRBV9 to TRBJ2-3, with D perhaps given as TRBD1 or TRBD2 (5 bases each). Trimming shortened V by 2 bases and J by 11 bases, and 18 bases separated the two germline ends. The CDR3 is 14 residues long. CDR1 is SGDLS and CDR2 is YYNGEE in the germline V gene.

In its sample, this clonotype was seen many times. This chain connects TRBV9 to TRBJ2-1; no clear D. Trimming shortened V by 3 bases and J by 9 bases, and 13 bases separated the two germline ends. Germline lookup yields CDR1 SGDLS and CDR2 YYNGEE. This CDR3 comprises 13 residues. The CDR3 coding sequence is TGTGCCAGCAGCGCGTCTGGGAAGGGTGAGCAGTTCTTC. Translated, it gives CASSASGKGEQFF.

Many counts were recorded for this clonotype. The J gene is TRBJ2-1, the V gene TRBV9; D unresolved. Trimming took 0 bases from V and 9 from J, leaving 13 bases between them. This CDR3 has 14 amino acids. CDR1 and CDR2 from the germline V gene are SGDLS and YYNGEE. CDR3 in amino acids: CASSVGSSWSEQFF. In nucleotides, the CDR3 is TGTGCCAGCAGCGTAGGTTCTAGTTGGAGTGAGCAGTTCTTC.

This clonotype was observed at least ten times. This chain uses TRBV9 with TRBJ2-1, with 9 bases that match TRBD2. The germline V gene has CDR1 SGDLS and CDR2 YYNGEE. The CDR3 runs to 15 residues. Trimming removed 0 bases from V and 10 bases from J; junction bases left unmatched: 8. CDR3 bases: TGTGCCAGCAGCGTAGTGGCGGGGGGGTCGAGGGAGCAGTTCTTC. It specifies CASSVVAGGSREQFF. The variable domain in full, with the rest retrieved from reference TRBV9 and TRBJ2-1, is DSGVTQTPKHLITATGQRVTLRCSPRSGDLSVYWYQQSLDQGLQFLIQYYNGEERAKGNILERFSAQQFPDLHSELNLSSLELGDSALYFCASSVVAGGSREQFFGPGTRLTVL.

This clonotype was found many times. The gene calls are TRBV9 and TRBJ2-5, with 8 bases identical to TRBD2. The ends lost 0 bases at V and 5 bases at J; junction bases unmatched: 3. The CDR3 sequence is 14 residues long. The germline V gene encodes CDR1 SGDLS and CDR2 YYNGEE. This chain's CDR3 is CASSVGGGPETQYF. The CDR3 coding sequence is TGTGCCAGCAGCGTAGGCGGGGGGCCGGAGACCCAGTACTTC.